The next 9 T cell receptor beta chains were all read from a single sample in a study of cytomegalovirus exposure and HLA in healthy donors. Both 60 Vbeta primers and 13 Jbeta primers went into the PCR. The method was immunoSEQ multiplex PCR; TCRdb's version includes in-frame clones alone and lacks a portion of them. The sample has 80,000 to 95,000 clones, 70% to 80% seen once; the top ten hold roughly 15%. Sequencing was done on a sample of PBMCs. Receptors were obtained from a woman aged 40 to 50 in good health and CMV-seropositive.

The chain is built from TRBV6-5 and TRBJ1-1, with D possibly matching TRBD1 (5 bases). The V end was cut by 6 bases, the J end by 0 bases, with 11 bases between. Per germline, CDR1 MNHEY and CDR2 SVGAGI. The CDR3 has 14 amino acids. CDR3 sequence: CASRTGTMNTEAFF. CDR3 bases: TGTGCCAGCAGAACCGGGACTATGAACACTGAAGCTTTCTTT.

DNA of the CDR3: TGTGCCAGCACCCTGGACAGGGTGGAGGGCTACACCTTC. Protein sequence: CASTLDRVEGYTF. The rearrangement uses TRBV7-3 and TRBJ1-2; the match to TRBD1 covers 8 bases. CDR1 and CDR2 from the germline V gene are SGHTA and FQGTGA. There are 13 residues in the CDR3. The V and J ends lost 7 bases and 8 bases, in that order; junction bases with no gene match: 9.

V is TRBV15 and J is TRBJ2-7; D perhaps matches TRBD2 (5 bases). The V end was cut by 2 bases, the J end by 7 bases, with 15 bases between. The CDR3 sequence is 14 residues long. CDR1 is LNHNV and CDR2 is YYDKDF in the germline V gene (reference sequence). CDR3 nucleotides: TGTGCCACCAGCAGAACCAGGACTGTTGGTGAGCAGTACTTC. Its translation: CATSRTRTVGEQYF.

This clone was detected only a few times. V is TRBV6-5 and J is TRBJ1-5; D is possibly TRBD1 (6 bases). Germline V gives CDR1 MNHEY, CDR2 SVGAGI. V shed 6 bases and J shed 4 bases, with 16 bases lying between them. This CDR3 contains 15 residues. CDR3 DNA sequence: TGTGCCAGCAGAGCGAGGGGGACGCTGAATCAGCCCCAGCATTTT. This codes for CASRARGTLNQPQHF.

DNA of the CDR3: TGTGCCAGTAGTATAATACCGGGGGGGCCGAATGAGCAGTTCTTC. This translates into CASSIIPGGPNEQFF. The rearrangement links TRBV19 to TRBJ2-1, with 8 bases aligning to TRBD2. After removal of 2 bases from V and 7 bases from J, the junction contained 7 bases not matched to a gene. Germline V gives CDR1 LNHDA, CDR2 SQIVND (reference sequence). This CDR3 has 15 residues.

The chain couples TRBV9 to TRBJ2-3; the match to TRBD2 covers 15 bases. V shed 4 bases, J shed 5 bases, and the junction held 11 bases outside the gene matches. There are 18 residues in the CDR3. Germline CDR1 reads SGDLS; CDR2 reads YYNGEE. CDR3 sequence (DNA): TGTGCCAGCAGCAACCACCTGGGACTAGCGGGGGGTGGAGATACGCAGTATTTT. Its translation is CASSNHLGLAGGGDTQYF.

Only one count was recorded for this clone. The rearrangement links TRBV7-9 to TRBJ2-7; tentatively, D is TRBD2 (5 bases). The CDR3 is 12 residues long. V was clipped by 4 bases and J by 7 bases, with 11 bases between them. From germline, CDR1 is SEHNR and CDR2 FQNEAQ (reference sequence). CDR3 sequence (DNA): TGTGCCAGCAGCTCGGGGATCGGAGAGCAGTACTTC. Protein product: CASSSGIGEQYF.

The chain links TRBV20-1 to TRBJ2-1; a weak D match, TRBD2 (6 bases). CDR1 is DFQATT and CDR2 is SNEGSKA in the germline V gene (reference sequence). The CDR3 is made up of 11 amino acids. The germline V and J ends were trimmed by 6 bases and 6 bases, with 9 bases remaining between them. The CDR3 spells CSARSGNEQFF. Written as DNA, the CDR3 is TGCAGTGCCCGTAGCGGCAATGAGCAGTTCTTC.

This chain connects TRBV7-9 to TRBJ1-3, with 7 nucleotides matching TRBD1. The germline V gene has CDR1 SEHNR and CDR2 FQNEAQ (reference sequence). The V segment lost 5 bases and the J segment 0 bases; nucleotides outside the gene matches: 4. The length of the CDR3 is 15 residues. CDR3 DNA sequence: TGTGCCAGCAGCCAGGGACAGCGCTCTGGAAACACCATATATTTT. Amino acid sequence: CASSQGQRSGNTIYF.